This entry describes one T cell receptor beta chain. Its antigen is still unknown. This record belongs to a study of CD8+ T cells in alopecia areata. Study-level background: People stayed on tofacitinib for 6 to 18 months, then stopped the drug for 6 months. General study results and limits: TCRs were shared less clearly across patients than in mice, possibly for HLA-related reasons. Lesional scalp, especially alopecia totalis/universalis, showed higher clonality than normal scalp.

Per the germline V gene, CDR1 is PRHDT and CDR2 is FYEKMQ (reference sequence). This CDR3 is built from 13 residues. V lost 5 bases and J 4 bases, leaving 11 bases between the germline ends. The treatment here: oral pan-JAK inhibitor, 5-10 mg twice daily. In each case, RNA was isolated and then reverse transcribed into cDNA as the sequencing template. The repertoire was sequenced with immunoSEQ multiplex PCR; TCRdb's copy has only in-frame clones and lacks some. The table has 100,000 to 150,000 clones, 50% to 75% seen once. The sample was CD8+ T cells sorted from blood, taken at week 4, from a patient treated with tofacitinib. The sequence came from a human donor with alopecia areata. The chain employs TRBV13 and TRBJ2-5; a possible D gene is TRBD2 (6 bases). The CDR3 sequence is CASSPGLPETQYF. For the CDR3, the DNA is TGTGCCAGCAGCCCGGGACTCCCAGAGACCCAGTACTTC.